This TCR beta chain was recorded in a study of shared clonotypes between healthy human individuals. Study-wide results and caveats: Non-shared clonotypes had lower generation probabilities than clonotypes shared by all four sorted-subset donors.

Comment on this clone: The antigen is undetermined.

CDR1 SGDLS and CDR2 YYNGEE come from the germline V gene. V lost 2 bases to trimming and J lost 5 bases, with 13 bases between them. This CDR3 is built from 15 residues. Produced via immunoSEQ multiplex PCR; TCRdb's table is partial and in-frame only. The sample lists over 2 million clones; 80% to 95% were seen once. This TCR derives from a young man in good health. Some clones in this sample may be carry-over from other donors' samples. The sequenced sample consisted of naive CD4+ T cells from PBMCs. The subset here: CD45RA+ positively selected. The genes are TRBV9 and TRBJ1-4, with D perhaps TRBD1 (5 bases). CDR3 DNA: TGTGCCAGCAGCGTCGGGGCTTGGGAAAATGAAAAACTGTTTTTT. Its protein product is CASSVGAWENEKLFF. Looking up the rest from reference TRBV9 and TRBJ1-4 gives the full variable domain: DSGVTQTPKHLITATGQRVTLRCSPRSGDLSVYWYQQSLDQGLQFLIQYYNGEERAKGNILERFSAQQFPDLHSELNLSSLELGDSALYFCASSVGAWENEKLFFGSGTQLSVL.